The following is a T cell receptor (beta chain) sequence with its context. This CDR3 region has 15 residues. The ends were cut back, 4 bases at V and 7 bases at J, with 17 bases in the middle. In germline, CDR1 is SNHLY, CDR2 FYNNEI. The sample belongs to a study of blood T cell repertoires in COVID-19. Whole-study context: COVID-19 samples from acute and convalescent phases originated in the United States, Italy and Spain. PBMCs, B-cell-depleted T cells, or T cells were the source of the cDNA or gDNA that made up the material.

Clones were sequenced by immunoSEQ multiplex PCR, and TCRdb holds only the in-frame ones, with some missing. The sample lists roughly 170,000 clones, about 85% occurring once. Sequencing used peripheral blood. The V call is TRBV2, the J call TRBJ1-5; D perhaps matches TRBD1 (5 bases). The origin of this receptor is a man aged 55 to 69 who had recovered from COVID-19. The CDR3 nucleotides are TGTGCCAGCAGTGTAGAACGGGGGACGGGACAGCCCCAGCATTTT. Protein: CASSVERGTGQPQHF.